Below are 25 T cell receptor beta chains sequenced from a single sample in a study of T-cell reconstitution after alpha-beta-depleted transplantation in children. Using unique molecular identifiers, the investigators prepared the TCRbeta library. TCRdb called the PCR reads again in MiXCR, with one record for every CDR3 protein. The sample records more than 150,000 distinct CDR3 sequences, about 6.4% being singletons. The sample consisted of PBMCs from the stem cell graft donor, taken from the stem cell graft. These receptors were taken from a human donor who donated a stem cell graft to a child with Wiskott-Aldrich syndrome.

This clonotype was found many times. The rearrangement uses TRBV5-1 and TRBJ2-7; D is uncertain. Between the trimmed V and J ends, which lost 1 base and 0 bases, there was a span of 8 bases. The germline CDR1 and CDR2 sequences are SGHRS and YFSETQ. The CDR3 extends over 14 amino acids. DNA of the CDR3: TGCGCCAGCAGCTTGTCCAGGATCTCCTACGAGCAGTACTTC. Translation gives CASSLSRISYEQYF. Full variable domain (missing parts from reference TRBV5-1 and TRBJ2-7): KAGVTQTPRYLIKTRGQQVTLSCSPISGHRSVSWYQQTPGQGLQFLFEYFSETQRNKGNFPGRFSGRQFSNSRSEMNVSTLELGDSALYLCASSLSRISYEQYFGPGTRLTVT.

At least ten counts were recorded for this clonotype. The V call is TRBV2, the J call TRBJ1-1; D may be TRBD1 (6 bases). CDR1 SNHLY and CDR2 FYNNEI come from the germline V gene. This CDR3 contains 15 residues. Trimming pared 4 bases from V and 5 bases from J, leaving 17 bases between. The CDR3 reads CASSVAGDSGTEAFF. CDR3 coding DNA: TGTGCCAGCAGTGTAGCAGGGGACTCTGGTACTGAAGCTTTCTTT.

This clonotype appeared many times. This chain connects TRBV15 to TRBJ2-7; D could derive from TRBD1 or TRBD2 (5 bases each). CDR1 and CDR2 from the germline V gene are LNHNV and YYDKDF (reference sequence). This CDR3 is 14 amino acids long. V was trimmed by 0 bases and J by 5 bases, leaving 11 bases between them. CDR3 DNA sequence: TGTGCCACCAGCAGAGAGGGGACCCTCAACGAGCAGTACTTC. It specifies CATSREGTLNEQYF.

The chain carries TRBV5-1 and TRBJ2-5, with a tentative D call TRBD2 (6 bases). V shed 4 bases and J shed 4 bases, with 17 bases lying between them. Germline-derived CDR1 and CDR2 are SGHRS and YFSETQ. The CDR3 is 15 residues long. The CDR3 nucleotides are TGCGCCAGCAGCCCAAGGCGGGGATCTATAGAGACCCAGTACTTC. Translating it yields CASSPRRGSIETQYF.

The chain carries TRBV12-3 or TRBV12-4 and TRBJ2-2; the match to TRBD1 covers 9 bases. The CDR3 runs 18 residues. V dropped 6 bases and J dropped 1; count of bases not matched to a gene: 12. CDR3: CASSRRKPGQGNTGELFF. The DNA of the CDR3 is TGTGCCAGCAGCCGCCGTAAACCGGGACAGGGGAACACCGGGGAGCTGTTTTTT.

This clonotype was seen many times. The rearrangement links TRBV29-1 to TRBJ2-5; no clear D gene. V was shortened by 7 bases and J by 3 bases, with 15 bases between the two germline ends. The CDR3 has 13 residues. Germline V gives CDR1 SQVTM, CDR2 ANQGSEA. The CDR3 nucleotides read TGCAGCGCCGTAGGTTGGCCCAAAGAGACCCAGTACTTC. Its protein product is CSAVGWPKETQYF.

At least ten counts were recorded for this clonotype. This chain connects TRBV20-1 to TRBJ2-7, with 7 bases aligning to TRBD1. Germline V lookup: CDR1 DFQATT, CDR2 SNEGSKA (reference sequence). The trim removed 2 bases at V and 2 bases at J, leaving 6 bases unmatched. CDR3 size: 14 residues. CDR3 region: CSARPTGVTYEQYF. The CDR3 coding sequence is TGCAGTGCTAGACCAACAGGGGTCACCTACGAGCAGTACTTC.

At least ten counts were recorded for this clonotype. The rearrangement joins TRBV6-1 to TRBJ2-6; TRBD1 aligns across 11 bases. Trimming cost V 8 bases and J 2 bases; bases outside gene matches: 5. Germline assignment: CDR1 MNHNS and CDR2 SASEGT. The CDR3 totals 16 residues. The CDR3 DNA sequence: TGTGCCAGCTCCGGGACAGGGGGAACTGGGGCCAACGTCCTGACTTTC. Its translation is CASSGTGGTGANVLTF.

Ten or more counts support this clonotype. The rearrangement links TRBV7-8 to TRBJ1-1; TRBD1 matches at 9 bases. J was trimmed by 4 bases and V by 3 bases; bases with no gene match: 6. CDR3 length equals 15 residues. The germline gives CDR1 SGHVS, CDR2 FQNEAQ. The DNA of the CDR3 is TGTGCCAGCAGCTTCCGGGACAGGGCCCGCACTGAAGCTTTCTTT. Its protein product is CASSFRDRARTEAFF.

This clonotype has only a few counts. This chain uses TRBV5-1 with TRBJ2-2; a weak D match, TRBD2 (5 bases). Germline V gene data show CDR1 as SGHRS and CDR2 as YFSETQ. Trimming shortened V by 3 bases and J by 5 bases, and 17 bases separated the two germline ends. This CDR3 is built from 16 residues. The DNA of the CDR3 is TGCGCCAGCAGCTGGGCTGGACTCTCTAGGACCGGGGAGCTGTTTTTT. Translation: CASSWAGLSRTGELFF. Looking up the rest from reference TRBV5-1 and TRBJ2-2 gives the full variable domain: KAGVTQTPRYLIKTRGQQVTLSCSPISGHRSVSWYQQTPGQGLQFLFEYFSETQRNKGNFPGRFSGRQFSNSRSEMNVSTLELGDSALYLCASSWAGLSRTGELFFGEGSRLTVL.

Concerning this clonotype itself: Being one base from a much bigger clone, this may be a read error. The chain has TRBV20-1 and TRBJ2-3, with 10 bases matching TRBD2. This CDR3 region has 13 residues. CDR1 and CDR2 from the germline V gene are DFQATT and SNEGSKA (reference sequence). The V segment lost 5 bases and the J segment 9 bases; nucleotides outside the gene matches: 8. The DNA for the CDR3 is TGCAGTGCTCCAGGGCTAGCGGGAGAAACGCAGTATTTT. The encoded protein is CSAPGLAGETQYF.

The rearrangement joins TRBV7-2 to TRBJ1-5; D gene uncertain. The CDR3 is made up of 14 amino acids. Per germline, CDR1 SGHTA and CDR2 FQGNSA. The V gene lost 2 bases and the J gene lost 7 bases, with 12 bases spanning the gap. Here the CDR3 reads CASSLNGFDQPQHF. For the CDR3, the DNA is TGTGCCAGCAGCTTAAACGGATTCGACCAGCCCCAGCATTTT.

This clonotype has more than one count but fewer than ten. The CDR3 sequence is CASSVGAVNTEAFF. As DNA, the CDR3 is TGTGCCAGCAGCGTAGGTGCGGTGAACACTGAAGCTTTCTTT. The chain carries TRBV9 and TRBJ1-1; D gene uncertain. Germline V gene sequence: CDR1 SGDLS, CDR2 YYNGEE. The length of the CDR3 is 14 residues. V shed 0 bases and J shed 0 bases, with 6 bases lying between them.

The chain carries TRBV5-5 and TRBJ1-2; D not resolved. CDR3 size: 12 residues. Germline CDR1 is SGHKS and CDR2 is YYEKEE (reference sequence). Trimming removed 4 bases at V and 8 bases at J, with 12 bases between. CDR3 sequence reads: CASSTNQEGYTF. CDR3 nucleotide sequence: TGTGCCAGCAGCACGAATCAGGAAGGCTACACCTTC.

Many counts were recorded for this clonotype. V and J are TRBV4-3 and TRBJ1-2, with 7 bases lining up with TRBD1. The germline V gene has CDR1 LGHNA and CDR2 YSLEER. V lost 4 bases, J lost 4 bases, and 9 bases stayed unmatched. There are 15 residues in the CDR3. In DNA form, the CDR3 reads TGCGCCAGCAGCCTCGAAGGGACAGTGGGCTATGGCTACACCTTC. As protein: CASSLEGTVGYGYTF.

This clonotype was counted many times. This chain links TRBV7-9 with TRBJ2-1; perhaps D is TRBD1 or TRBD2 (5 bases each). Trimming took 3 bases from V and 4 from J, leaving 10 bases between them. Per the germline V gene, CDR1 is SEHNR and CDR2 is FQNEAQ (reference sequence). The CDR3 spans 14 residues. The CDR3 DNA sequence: TGTGCCAGCAGCTTGGGGGTTCTATACAATGAGCAGTTCTTC. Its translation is CASSLGVLYNEQFF.

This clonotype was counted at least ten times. This CDR3 is CSALQGTGFQETQYF. The CDR3 DNA is TGCAGTGCTCTACAGGGGACCGGTTTCCAAGAGACCCAGTACTTC. V is TRBV20-1 and J is TRBJ2-5, with 7 nucleotides matching TRBD1. V lost 5 bases and J lost 1; bases outside the gene matches: 10. CDR3 length equals 15 residues. Germline V gene data show CDR1 as DFQATT and CDR2 as SNEGSKA (reference sequence).

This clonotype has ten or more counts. The CDR3 here is CSVNRAGGHTDTQYF. The CDR3 coding sequence is TGCAGCGTTAACCGAGCGGGAGGGCACACAGATACGCAGTATTTT. The V and J genes are TRBV29-1 and TRBJ2-3; 10 positions agree with TRBD2. Germline loops: CDR1 SQVTM, CDR2 ANQGSEA. The CDR3 extends over 15 amino acids. Unmatched junction bases numbered 7, after V lost 5 bases and J lost 2 bases.

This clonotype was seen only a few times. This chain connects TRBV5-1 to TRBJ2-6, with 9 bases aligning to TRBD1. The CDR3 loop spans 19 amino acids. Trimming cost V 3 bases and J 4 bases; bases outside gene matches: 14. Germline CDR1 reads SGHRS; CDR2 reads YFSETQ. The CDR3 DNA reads TGCGCCAGCAGCTCCCCCCCGGGACAGGGCCTCCTAGGGGCCAACGTCCTGACTTTC. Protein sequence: CASSSPPGQGLLGANVLTF.

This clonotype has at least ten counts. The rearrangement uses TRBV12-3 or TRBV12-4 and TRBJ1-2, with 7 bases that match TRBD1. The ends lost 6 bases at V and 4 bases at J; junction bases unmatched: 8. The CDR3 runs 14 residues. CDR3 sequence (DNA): TGTGCCAGCAGCAGGGGGATTAGGGTCTATGGCTACACCTTC. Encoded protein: CASSRGIRVYGYTF.

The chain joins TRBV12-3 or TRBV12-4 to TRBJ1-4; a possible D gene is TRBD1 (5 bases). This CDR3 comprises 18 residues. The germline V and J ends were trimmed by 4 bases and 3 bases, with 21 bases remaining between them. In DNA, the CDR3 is TGTGCCAGCAGTTCTGGGGACGGATGGTTTCAAGCTAATGAAAAACTGTTTTTT. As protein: CASSSGDGWFQANEKLFF.

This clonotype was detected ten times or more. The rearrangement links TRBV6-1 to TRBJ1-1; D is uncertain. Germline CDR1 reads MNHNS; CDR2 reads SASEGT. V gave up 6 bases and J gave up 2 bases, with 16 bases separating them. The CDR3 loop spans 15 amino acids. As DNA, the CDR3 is TGTGCCAGCAGCTCCCCCCCTAGAGGCAACACTGAAGCTTTCTTT. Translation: CASSSPPRGNTEAFF.

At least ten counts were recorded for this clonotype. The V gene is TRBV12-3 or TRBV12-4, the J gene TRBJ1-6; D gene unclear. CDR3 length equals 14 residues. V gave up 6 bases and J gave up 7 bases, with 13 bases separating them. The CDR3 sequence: CASREVRGNSPLHF. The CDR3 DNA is TGTGCCAGCAGGGAAGTCCGAGGGAATTCACCCCTCCACTTT.

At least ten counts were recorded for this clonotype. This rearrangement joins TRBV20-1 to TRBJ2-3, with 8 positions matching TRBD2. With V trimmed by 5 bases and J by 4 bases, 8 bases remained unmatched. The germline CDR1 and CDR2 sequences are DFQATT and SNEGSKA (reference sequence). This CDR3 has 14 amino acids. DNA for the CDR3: TGCAGTGCTCCACGGGGGGGGGAGGCAGATACGCAGTATTTT. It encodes CSAPRGGEADTQYF.

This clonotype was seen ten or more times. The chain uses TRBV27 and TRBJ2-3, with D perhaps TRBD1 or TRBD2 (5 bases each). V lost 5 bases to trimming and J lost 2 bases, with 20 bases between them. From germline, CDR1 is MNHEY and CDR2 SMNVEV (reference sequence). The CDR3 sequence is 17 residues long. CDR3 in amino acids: CASSPSQGEGVTDTQYF. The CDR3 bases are TGTGCCAGCAGTCCCTCTCAGGGTGAGGGAGTCACAGATACGCAGTATTTT.